This T cell receptor (beta chain) stems from a study of blood T cell repertoires in COVID-19. Using immunoSEQ multiplex PCR, the repertoire was profiled, and TCRdb retains in-frame clones only, with some absent. The data show some 74,000 clones, about 82% seen once. Trimming removed 6 bases from V and 4 bases from J; junction bases left unmatched: 11. The CDR3 spans 16 residues. Germline assignment: CDR1 MDHEN and CDR2 SYDVKM. Sequenced input: peripheral blood. The TCR comes from a woman of 80 years or more with active or convalescent COVID-19. The V and J genes are TRBV28 and TRBJ2-5; 10 positions match TRBD2. CDR3: CASREPILAGPETQYF. The CDR3 nucleotides read TGTGCCAGCAGGGAACCCATACTAGCGGGACCAGAGACCCAGTACTTC.